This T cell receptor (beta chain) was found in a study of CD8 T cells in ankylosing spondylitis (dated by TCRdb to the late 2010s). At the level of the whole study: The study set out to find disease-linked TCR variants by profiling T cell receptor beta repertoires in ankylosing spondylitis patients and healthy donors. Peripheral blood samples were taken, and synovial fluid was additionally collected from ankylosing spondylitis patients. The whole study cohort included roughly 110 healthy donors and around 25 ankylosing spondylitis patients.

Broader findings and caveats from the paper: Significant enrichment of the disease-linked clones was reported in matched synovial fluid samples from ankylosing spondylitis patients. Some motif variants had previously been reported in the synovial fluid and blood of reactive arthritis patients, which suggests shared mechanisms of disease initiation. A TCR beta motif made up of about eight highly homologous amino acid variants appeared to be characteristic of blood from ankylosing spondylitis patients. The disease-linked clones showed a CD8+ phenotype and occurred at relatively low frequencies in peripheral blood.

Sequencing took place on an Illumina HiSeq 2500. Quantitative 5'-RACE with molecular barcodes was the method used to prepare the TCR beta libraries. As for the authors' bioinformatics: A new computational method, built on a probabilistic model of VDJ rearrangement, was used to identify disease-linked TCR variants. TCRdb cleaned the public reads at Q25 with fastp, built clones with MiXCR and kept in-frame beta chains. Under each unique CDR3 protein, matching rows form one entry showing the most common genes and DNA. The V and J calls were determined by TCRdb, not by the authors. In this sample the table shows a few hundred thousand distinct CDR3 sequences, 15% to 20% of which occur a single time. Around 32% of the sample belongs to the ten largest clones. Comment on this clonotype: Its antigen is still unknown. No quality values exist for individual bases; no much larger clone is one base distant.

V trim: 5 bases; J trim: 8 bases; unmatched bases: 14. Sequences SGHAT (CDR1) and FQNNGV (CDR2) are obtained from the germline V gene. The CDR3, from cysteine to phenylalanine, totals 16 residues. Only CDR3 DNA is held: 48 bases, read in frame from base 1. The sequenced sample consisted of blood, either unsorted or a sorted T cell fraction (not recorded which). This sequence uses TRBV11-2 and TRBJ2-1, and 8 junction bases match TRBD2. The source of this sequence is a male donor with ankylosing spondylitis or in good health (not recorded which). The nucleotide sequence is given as TGTGCCAGCAGCCCCCACCCGGGACTAGATTTGGATGAGCAGTTCTTC. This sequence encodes CASSPHPGLDLDEQFF.